This T cell receptor beta chain was sequenced during a study of Tregs in tolerant kidney transplant recipients. Only in-frame clones appear in the TCRdb table, and some are missing; sequencing was by immunoSEQ multiplex PCR. The sample holds approximately 60,000 clones, approximately 87% seen once. This CDR3 spans 14 amino acids. Germline V gene lookup returns CDR1 SEHNR and CDR2 FQNEAQ (reference sequence). Related graft donors supplied nonmyeloablative bone marrow transplants, and mixed chimerism was transient. The specimen was CD4+ T cells from blood (PBMCs), collected 6 months after the transplant. The source of this sequence is a human patient who received a combined kidney and bone marrow transplant. T cells may partly derive from the graft donor. V gene TRBV7-9 combines with J gene TRBJ2-5, with TRBD2 identical over 9 bases. The DNA matches TRBJ2-7 better at its end, which makes the J call doubtful. CDR3 sequence (DNA): TGTGCCAGCAGCTTTAGCGGGAGTACCTACGAGCAGTACTTC. Translating it yields CASSFSGSTYEQYF.